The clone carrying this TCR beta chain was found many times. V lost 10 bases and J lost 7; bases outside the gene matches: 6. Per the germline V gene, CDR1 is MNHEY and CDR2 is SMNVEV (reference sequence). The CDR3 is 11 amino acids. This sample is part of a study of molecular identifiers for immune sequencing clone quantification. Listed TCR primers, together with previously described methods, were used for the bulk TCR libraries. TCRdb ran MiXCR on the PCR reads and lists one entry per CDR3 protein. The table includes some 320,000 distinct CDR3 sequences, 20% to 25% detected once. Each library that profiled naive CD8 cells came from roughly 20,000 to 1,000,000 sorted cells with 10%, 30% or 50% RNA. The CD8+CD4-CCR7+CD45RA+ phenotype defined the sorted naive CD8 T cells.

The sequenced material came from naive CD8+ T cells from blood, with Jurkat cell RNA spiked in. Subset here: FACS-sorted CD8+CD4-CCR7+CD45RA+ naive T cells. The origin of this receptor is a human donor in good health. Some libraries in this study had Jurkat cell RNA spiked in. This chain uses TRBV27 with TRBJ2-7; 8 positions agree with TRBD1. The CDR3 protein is CATGQGGEQYF. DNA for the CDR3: TGTGCCACCGGACAGGGTGGGGAGCAGTACTTC.